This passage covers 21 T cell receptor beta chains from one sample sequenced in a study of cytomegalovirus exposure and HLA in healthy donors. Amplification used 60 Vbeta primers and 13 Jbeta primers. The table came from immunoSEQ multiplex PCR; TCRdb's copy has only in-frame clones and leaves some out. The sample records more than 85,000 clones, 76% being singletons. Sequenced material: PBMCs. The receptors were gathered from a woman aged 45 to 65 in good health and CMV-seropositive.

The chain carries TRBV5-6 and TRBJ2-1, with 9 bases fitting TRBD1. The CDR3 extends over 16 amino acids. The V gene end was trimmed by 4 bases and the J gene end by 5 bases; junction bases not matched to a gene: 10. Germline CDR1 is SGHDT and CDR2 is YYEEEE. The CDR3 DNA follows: TGTGCCAGCAGCAGAAACAGGGGGCGCTTTGACAATGAGCAGTTCTTC. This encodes CASSRNRGRFDNEQFF.

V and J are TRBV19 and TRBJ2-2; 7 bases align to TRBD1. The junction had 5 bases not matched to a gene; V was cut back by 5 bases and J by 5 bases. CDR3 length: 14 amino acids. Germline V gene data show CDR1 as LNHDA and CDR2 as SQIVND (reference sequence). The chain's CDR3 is CASSPTGVTGELFF. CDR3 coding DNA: TGTGCCAGTAGTCCCACAGGGGTTACCGGGGAGCTGTTTTTT.

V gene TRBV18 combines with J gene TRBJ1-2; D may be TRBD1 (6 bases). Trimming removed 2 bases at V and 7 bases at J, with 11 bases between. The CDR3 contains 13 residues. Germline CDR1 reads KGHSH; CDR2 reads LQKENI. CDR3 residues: CASSPEQGRGYTF. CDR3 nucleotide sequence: TGTGCCAGCTCACCAGAACAGGGCCGTGGCTACACCTTC.

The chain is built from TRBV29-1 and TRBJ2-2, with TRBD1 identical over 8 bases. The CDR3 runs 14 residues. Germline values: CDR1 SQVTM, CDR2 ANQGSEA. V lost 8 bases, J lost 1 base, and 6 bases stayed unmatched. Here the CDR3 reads CSTAGTGNTGELFF. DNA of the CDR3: TGCAGCACAGCCGGGACAGGGAACACCGGGGAGCTGTTTTTT.

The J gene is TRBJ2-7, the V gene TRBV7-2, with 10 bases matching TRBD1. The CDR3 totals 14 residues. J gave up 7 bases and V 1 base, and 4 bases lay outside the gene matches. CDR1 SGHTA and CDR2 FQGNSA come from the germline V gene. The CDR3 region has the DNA TGTGCCAGCAGCTTAGGACAGGGGGCGTATGAGCAGTACTTC. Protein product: CASSLGQGAYEQYF.

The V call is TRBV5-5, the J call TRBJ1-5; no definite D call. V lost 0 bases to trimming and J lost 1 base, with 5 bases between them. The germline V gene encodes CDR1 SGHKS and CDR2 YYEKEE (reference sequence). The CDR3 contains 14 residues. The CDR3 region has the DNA TGTGCCAGCAGCTTGGTGCGGAGCAATCAGCCCCAGCATTTT. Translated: CASSLVRSNQPQHF.

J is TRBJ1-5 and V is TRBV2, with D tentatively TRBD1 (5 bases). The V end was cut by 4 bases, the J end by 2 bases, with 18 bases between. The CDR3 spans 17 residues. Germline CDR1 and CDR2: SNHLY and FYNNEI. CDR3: CASSGVRLGGGNQPQHF. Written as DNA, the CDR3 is TGTGCCAGCAGTGGCGTTAGGCTGGGGGGTGGCAATCAGCCCCAGCATTTT.

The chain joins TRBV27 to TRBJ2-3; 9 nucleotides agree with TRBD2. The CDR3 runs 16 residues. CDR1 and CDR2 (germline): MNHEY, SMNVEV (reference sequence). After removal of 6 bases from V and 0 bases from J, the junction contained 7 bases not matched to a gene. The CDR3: CASSPYSGRSTDTQYF. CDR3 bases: TGTGCCAGCAGCCCCTACAGCGGGAGGAGCACAGATACGCAGTATTTT.

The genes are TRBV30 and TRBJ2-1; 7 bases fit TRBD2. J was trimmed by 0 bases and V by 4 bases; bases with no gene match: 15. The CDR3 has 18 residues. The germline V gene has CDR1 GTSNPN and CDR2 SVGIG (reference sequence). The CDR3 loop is CAWNLPGTILSSYNEQFF. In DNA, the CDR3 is TGTGCCTGGAACCTTCCCGGGACTATACTTAGCTCCTACAATGAGCAGTTCTTC.

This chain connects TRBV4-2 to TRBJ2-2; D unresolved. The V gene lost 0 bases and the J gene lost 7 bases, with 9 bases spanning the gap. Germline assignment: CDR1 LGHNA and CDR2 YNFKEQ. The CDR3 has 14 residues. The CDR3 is CASSQDRGLGELFF. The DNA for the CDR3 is TGTGCCAGCAGCCAAGATAGAGGTCTCGGGGAGCTGTTTTTT.

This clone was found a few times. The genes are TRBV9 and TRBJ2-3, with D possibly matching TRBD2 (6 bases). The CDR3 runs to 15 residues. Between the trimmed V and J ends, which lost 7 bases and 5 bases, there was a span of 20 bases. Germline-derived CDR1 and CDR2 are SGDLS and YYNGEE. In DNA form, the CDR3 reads TGTGCCAGCGGACCCATGGCTAGCGCGCAAGATACGCAGTATTTT. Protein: CASGPMASAQDTQYF.

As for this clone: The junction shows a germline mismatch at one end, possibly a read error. The CDR3 DNA is TGTGCCAGTAGTGTAGAGACAGGGGCCCTCGAAAACACCGGGGAGCTGTTTTTT. Translation: CASSVETGALENTGELFF. The chain has TRBV19 and TRBJ2-2; 8 bases are a match to TRBD1. CDR3 length equals 18 residues. Germline loops: CDR1 LNHDA, CDR2 SQIVND (reference sequence).

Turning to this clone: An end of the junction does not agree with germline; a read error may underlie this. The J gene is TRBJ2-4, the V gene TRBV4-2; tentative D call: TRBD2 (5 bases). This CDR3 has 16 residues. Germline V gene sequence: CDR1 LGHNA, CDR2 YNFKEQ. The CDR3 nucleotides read TGTGCCAGCAGCCAAGAGGGCAGTCTAGCCAAAAACAGTCAGTACTTC. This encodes CASSQEGSLAKNSQYF.

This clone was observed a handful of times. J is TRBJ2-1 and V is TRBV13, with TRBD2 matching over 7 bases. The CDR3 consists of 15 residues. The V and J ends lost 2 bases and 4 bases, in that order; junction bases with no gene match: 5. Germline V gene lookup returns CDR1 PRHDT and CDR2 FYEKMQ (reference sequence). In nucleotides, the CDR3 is TGTGCCAGCAGCTTATCAGCGGGGTCTTACAATGAGCAGTTCTTC. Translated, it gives CASSLSAGSYNEQFF. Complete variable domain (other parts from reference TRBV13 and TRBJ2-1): AAGVIQSPRHLIKEKRETATLKCYPIPRHDTVYWYQQGPGQDPQFLISFYEKMQSDKGSIPDRFSAQQFSDYHSELNMSSLELGDSALYFCASSLSAGSYNEQFFGPGTRLTVL.

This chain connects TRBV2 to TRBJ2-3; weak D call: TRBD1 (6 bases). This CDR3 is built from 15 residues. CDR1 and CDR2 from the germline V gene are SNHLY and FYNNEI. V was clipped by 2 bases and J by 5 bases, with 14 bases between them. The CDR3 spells CASSETQGLGDTQYF. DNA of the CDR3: TGTGCCAGCAGTGAAACCCAGGGGCTAGGAGATACGCAGTATTTT.

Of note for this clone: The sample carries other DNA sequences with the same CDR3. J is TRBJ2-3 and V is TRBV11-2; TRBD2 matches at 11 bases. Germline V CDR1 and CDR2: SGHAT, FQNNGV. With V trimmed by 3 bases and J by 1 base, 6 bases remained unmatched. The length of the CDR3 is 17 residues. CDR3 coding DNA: TGTGCCAGCAGCTTTAGCGGGGGGGCCGGGGGCACAGATACGCAGTATTTT. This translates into CASSFSGGAGGTDTQYF.

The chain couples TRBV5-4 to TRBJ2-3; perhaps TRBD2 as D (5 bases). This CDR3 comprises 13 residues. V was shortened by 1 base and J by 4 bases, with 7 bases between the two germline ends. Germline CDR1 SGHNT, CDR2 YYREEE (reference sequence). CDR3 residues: CASSLISADTQYF. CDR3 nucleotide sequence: TGTGCCAGCAGCTTGATTAGCGCAGATACGCAGTATTTT. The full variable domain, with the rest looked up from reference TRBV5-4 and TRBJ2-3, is ETGVTQSPTHLIKTRGQQVTLRCSSQSGHNTVSWYQQALGQGPQFIFQYYREEENGRGNFPPRFSGLQFPNYSSELNVNALELDDSALYLCASSLISADTQYFGPGTRLTVL.

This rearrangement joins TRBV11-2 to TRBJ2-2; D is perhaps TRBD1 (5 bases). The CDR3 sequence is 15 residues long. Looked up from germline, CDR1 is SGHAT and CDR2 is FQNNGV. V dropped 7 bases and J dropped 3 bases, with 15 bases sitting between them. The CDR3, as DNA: TGTGCCAGCACCAAGACAGAAACTCACACCGGGGAGCTGTTTTTT. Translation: CASTKTETHTGELFF.

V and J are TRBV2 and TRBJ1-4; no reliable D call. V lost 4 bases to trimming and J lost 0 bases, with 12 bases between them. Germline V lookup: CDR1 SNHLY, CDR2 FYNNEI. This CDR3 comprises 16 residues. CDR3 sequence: CASSGSGFATNEKLFF. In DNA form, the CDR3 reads TGTGCCAGCAGTGGATCAGGATTTGCAACTAATGAAAAACTGTTTTTT.

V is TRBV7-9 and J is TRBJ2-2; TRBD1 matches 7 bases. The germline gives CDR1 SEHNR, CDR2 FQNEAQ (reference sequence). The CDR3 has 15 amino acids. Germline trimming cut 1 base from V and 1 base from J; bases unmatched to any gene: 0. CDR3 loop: CASSLGDRNTGELFF. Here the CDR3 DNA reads TGTGCCAGCAGCTTAGGGGACAGGAACACCGGGGAGCTGTTTTTT.

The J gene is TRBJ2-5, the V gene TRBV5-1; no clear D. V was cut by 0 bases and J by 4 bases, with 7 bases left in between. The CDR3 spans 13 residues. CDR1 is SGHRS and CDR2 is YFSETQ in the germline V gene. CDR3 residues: CASSLDEAETQYF. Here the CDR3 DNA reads TGCGCCAGCAGCTTGGATGAGGCAGAGACCCAGTACTTC.